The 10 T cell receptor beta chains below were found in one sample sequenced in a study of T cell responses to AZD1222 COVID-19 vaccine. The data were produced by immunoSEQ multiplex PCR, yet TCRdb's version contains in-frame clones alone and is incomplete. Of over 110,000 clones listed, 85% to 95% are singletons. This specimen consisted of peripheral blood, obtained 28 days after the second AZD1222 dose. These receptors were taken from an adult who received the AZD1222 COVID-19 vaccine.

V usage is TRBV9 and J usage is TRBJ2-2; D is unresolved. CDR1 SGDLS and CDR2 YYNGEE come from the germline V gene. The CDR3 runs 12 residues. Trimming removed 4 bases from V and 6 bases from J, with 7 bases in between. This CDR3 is CASSSTAGELFF. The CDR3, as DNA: TGTGCCAGCAGCTCTACGGCCGGGGAGCTGTTTTTT.

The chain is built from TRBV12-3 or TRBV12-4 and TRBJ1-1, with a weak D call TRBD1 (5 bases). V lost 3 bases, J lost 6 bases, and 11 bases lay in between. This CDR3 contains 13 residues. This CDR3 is CASSFSGSAEAFF. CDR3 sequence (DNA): TGTGCCAGCAGTTTTTCAGGGTCGGCTGAAGCTTTCTTT.

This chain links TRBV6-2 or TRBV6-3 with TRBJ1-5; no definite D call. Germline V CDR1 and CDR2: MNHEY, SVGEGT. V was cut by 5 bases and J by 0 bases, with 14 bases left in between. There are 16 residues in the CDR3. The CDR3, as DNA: TGTGCCAGCAGTCCCCTCCGCCTCTATAGCAATCAGCCCCAGCATTTT. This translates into CASSPLRLYSNQPQHF.

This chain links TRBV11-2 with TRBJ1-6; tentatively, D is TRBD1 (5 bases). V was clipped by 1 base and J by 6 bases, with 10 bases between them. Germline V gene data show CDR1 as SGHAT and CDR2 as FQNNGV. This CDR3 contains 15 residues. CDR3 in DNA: TGTGCCAGCAGCTTAGGTGTAGGGGTTAATTCACCCCTCCACTTT. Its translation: CASSLGVGVNSPLHF.

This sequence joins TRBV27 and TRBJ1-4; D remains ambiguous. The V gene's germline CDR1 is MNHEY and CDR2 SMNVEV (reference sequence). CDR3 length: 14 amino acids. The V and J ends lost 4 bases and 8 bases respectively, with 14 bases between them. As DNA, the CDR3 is TGTGCCAGCAGTTACGCAGGTGGTCGAGAAAAACTGTTTTTT. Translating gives CASSYAGGREKLFF.

The CDR3: CASSLSLRTNYGYTF. CDR3 coding DNA: TGTGCCAGCAGTTTATCTCTCAGGACTAACTATGGCTACACCTTC. The chain joins TRBV27 to TRBJ1-2, with D unresolved. Germline V gene data show CDR1 as MNHEY and CDR2 as SMNVEV (reference sequence). V was shortened by 0 bases and J by 0 bases, with 8 bases between the two germline ends. The CDR3 spans 15 residues.

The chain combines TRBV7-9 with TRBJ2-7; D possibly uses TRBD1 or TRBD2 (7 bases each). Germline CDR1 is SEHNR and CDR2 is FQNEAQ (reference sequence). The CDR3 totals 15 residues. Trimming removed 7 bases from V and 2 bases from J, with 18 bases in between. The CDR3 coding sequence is TGTGCCAGCAACTCAGACAGGGAGGGCGCCTACGAGCAGTACTTC. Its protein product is CASNSDREGAYEQYF.

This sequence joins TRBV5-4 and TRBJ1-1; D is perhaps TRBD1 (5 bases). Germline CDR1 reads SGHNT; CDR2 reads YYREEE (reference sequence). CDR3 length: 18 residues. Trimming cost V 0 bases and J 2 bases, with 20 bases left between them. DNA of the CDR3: TGTGCCAGCAGCTTGGTTGGGGCGGTCGGCCCCCCCAACACTGAAGCTTTCTTT. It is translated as CASSLVGAVGPPNTEAFF.

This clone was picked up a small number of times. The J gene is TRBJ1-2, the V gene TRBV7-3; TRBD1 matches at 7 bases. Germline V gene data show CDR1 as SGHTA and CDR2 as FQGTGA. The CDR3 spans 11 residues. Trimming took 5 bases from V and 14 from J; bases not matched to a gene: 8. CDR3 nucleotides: TGTGCCAGCAGCCAGGGGGGACCTTGGACCTTC. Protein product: CASSQGGPWTF.

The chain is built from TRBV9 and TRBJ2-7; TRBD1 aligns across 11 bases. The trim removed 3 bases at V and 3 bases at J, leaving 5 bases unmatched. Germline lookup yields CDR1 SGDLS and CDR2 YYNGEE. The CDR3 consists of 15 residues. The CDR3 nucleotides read TGTGCCAGCAGCGGGGGACAGGGGGAATACTACGAGCAGTACTTC. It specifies CASSGGQGEYYEQYF.